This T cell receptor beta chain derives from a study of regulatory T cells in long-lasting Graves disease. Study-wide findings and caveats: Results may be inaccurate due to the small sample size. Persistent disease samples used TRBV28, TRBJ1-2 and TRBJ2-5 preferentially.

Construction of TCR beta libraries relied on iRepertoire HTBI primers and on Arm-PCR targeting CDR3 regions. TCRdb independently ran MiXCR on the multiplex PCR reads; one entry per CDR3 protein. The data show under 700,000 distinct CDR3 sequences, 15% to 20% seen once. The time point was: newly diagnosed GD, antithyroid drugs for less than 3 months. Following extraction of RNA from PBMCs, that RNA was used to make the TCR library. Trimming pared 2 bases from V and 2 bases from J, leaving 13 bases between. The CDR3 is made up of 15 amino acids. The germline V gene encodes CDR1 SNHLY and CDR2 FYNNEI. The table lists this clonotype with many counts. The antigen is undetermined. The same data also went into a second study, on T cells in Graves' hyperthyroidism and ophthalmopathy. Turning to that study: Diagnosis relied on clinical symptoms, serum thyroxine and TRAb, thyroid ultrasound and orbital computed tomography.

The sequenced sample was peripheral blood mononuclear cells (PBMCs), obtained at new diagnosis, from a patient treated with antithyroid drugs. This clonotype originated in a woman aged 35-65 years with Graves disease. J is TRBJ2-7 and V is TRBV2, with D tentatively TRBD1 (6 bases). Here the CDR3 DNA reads TGTGCCAGCAGTGAACAGGCAGGGGAGACCTACGAGCAGTACTTC. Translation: CASSEQAGETYEQYF.